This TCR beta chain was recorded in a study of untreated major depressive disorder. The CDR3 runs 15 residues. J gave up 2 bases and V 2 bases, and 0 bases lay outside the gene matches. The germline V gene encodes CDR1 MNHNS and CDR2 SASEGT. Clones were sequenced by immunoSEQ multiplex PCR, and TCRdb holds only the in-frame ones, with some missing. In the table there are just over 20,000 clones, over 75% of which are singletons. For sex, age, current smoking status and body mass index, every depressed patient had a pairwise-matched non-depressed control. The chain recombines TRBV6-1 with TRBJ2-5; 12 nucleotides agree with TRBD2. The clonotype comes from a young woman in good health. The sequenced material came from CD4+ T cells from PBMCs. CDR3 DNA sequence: TGTGCCAGCAGTGAACTAGCGGGGGGGCAAGAGACCCAGTACTTC. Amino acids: CASSELAGGQETQYF.